The 19 T cell receptor beta chains given below trace back to one sample, sequenced in a study of vaccination and CD4 T cells after COVID-19. Sequenced with the Oncomine TCR Beta short-read assay was DNA taken from cultured CD4+ T cells. TCRdb recomputed calls from the PCR reads with MiXCR, one row per CDR3 protein. The data show roughly 5,400 distinct CDR3 sequences, around 62% seen once. For these TCRs, the target antigens are not known. Treatment here: approximately nine-day PBMC culture with coronavirus spike peptide pools or control peptides (ViraFEST assay). The sequencing input was CD4+ T cells from blood, cultured in vitro. These receptors were taken from a human donor who had recovered from COVID-19.

This clonotype is deemed medium-sized. V and J are TRBV20-1 and TRBJ2-7, with D perhaps matching TRBD1 or TRBD2 (5 bases each). Per germline, CDR1 DFQATT and CDR2 SNEGSKA (reference sequence). Deletions cut 6 bases from V and 2 bases from J, with 17 bases between. This CDR3 is built from 14 residues. CDR3 protein: CSAWGEGRPYEQYF. Here the CDR3 DNA reads TGCAGTGCCTGGGGCGAGGGACGACCCTACGAGCAGTACTTC.

The genes are TRBV15 and TRBJ2-3; no firm D call. The CDR3 totals 15 residues. CDR1 is LNHNV and CDR2 is YYDKDF in the germline V gene (reference sequence). V was cut by 5 bases and J by 5 bases, with 17 bases left in between. CDR3 sequence reads: CATSPHRLGLDTQYF. In DNA, the CDR3 is TGTGCCACCAGCCCCCATAGGCTAGGATTAGATACGCAGTATTTT.

This clonotype was counted a few times. The CDR3 DNA reads as TGCAGTGCTAGACTTACTAGCGGGGGGGCTCGAGAGACCCAGTACTTC. Translating gives CSARLTSGGARETQYF. The chain employs TRBV20-1 and TRBJ2-5; 13 bases fit TRBD2. Trimming at V came to 2 bases and at J to 4 bases, leaving 7 bases not matched to a gene. The V gene's germline CDR1 is DFQATT and CDR2 SNEGSKA (reference sequence). The CDR3 runs to 16 residues.

The sample holds a few counts of this clonotype. The rearrangement uses TRBV20-1 and TRBJ1-2, with D unresolved. CDR1 DFQATT and CDR2 SNEGSKA come from the germline V gene (reference sequence). The CDR3 extends over 14 amino acids. Trimming stripped 3 bases from V and 4 bases from J, with 15 bases between. CDR3 nucleotide sequence: TGCAGTGCTAGTAAGGGAGCGGCCCTCTATGGCTACACCTTC. This translates into CSASKGAALYGYTF.

The chain joins TRBV28 to TRBJ2-5; no definite D call. V lost 8 bases and J lost 7, with 23 bases in between. Looked up from germline, CDR1 is MDHEN and CDR2 is SYDVKM. The CDR3 has 15 residues. Here the CDR3 DNA reads TGTGCCAGCGAAATGCCTAATTCTGCAAGAGGGACCCAGTACTTC. This codes for CASEMPNSARGTQYF.

This chain links TRBV20-1 with TRBJ1-5; no clear D. This CDR3 contains 14 residues. Germline-derived CDR1 and CDR2 are DFQATT and SNEGSKA (reference sequence). V shed 3 bases and J shed 0 bases, with 9 bases lying between them. CDR3 coding DNA: TGCAGTGCTAGCGGCTTTAATAGCAATCAGCCCCAGCATTTT. Protein sequence: CSASGFNSNQPQHF.

V and J are TRBV7-3 and TRBJ1-2; the D gene is possibly TRBD1 (5 bases). The ends were cut back, 5 bases at V and 5 bases at J, with 21 bases in the middle. CDR1 and CDR2 (germline): SGHTA, FQGTGA. The CDR3 spans 16 residues. The chain's CDR3 is CASSPVGTRGDYGYTF. CDR3 sequence (DNA): TGTGCCAGCAGCCCCGTGGGGACCCGGGGGGATTATGGCTACACCTTC.

V is TRBV6-1 and J is TRBJ1-6; the D is unclear. Trimming removed 7 bases at V and 12 bases at J, with 16 bases between. The V gene's germline CDR1 is MNHNS and CDR2 SASEGT. This CDR3 contains 13 residues. The CDR3 reads CASTPGLGRPLHF. CDR3 coding DNA: TGTGCCAGCACCCCAGGTCTCGGGAGACCCCTCCACTTT.

The chain carries TRBV20-1 and TRBJ1-2, with 11 bases that match TRBD1. Trimming took 6 bases from V and 8 from J; bases not matched to a gene: 8. Germline loops: CDR1 DFQATT, CDR2 SNEGSKA (reference sequence). This CDR3 region has 13 residues. The CDR3 bases are TGCAGTGCCCTCTGGGACAGGGGGATCGGCTACACCTTC. It translates to CSALWDRGIGYTF.

J is TRBJ2-1 and V is TRBV20-1; D perhaps matches TRBD1 (6 bases). This CDR3 contains 14 residues. CDR1 is DFQATT and CDR2 is SNEGSKA in the germline V gene (reference sequence). Between the trimmed V and J ends, which lost 7 bases and 8 bases, there was a span of 21 bases. In DNA, the CDR3 is TGCAGTGTCAACCTACTGAACAGGGCCGATGAGCAGTTCTTC. Translating it yields CSVNLLNRADEQFF.

This clonotype rates as hyperexpanded (1% or more). The J gene is TRBJ1-2, the V gene TRBV7-9; D remains ambiguous. V shed 7 bases and J shed 3 bases, with 15 bases lying between them. CDR1 and CDR2 from the germline V gene are SEHNR and FQNEAQ (reference sequence). The length of the CDR3 is 14 residues. The DNA of the CDR3 is TGTGCCAGCACCTCCCCCCCCGGGGACTATGGCTACACCTTC. It is translated as CASTSPPGDYGYTF. Looking up the rest from reference TRBV7-9 and TRBJ1-2 gives the full variable domain: DTGVSQNPRHKITKRGQNVTFRCDPISEHNRLYWYRQTLGQGPEFLTYFQNEAQLEKSRLLSDRFSAERPKGSFSTLEIQRTEQGDSAMYLCASTSPPGDYGYTFGSGTRLTVV.

The genes are TRBV7-2 and TRBJ2-5; D is tentatively TRBD1 or TRBD2 (8 bases each). The length of the CDR3 is 14 residues. With 5 bases removed from V and 7 bases from J, the gap between germline ends came to 17 bases. Per germline, CDR1 SGHTA and CDR2 FQGNSA. DNA for the CDR3: TGTGCCAGCAGCCGACGGGGGGGACAGGTGACCCAGTACTTC. Protein: CASSRRGGQVTQYF.

The sample holds one count of this clonotype. J is TRBJ2-1 and V is TRBV11-3; D remains ambiguous. The germline V gene has CDR1 SGHNT and CDR2 YENEEA. The V gene lost 0 bases and the J gene lost 6 bases, with 3 bases spanning the gap. This CDR3 is built from 12 residues. This CDR3 is CASSLEVNEQFF. CDR3 DNA: TGTGCCAGCAGCTTAGAGGTCAATGAGCAGTTCTTC.

As regards this clonotype: One end of the junction does not line up with germline, which may come from a read error. The V gene is TRBV7-2, the J gene TRBJ1-2; 7 nucleotides align to TRBD1. CDR3 length equals 13 residues. Germline CDR1 reads SGHTA; CDR2 reads FQGNSA. In DNA form, the CDR3 reads TGTGCCAGCAGCTTAGGGACAGGCTATGGCTACATCTTC. Its protein product is CASSLGTGYGYIF.

The chain has TRBV20-1 and TRBJ1-5; no reliable D call. Between the trimmed V and J ends, which lost 0 bases and 0 bases, there was a span of 6 bases. The germline gives CDR1 DFQATT, CDR2 SNEGSKA (reference sequence). CDR3 length: 14 residues. The CDR3 DNA follows: TGCAGTGCTAGAGACCCTAATAGCAATCAGCCCCAGCATTTT. It encodes CSARDPNSNQPQHF.

This clonotype has only a few counts. The V call is TRBV6-1, the J call TRBJ1-2; no clear D. There are 12 residues in the CDR3. From germline, CDR1 is MNHNS and CDR2 SASEGT. Between the trimmed V and J ends, which lost 10 bases and 5 bases, there was a span of 14 bases. CDR3 amino acids: CATAVPGYGYTF. The CDR3 DNA is TGTGCCACTGCAGTCCCGGGGTATGGCTACACCTTC.

This clonotype was detected only a few times. The V and J genes are TRBV28 and TRBJ2-1; D is ambiguous. Trimming took 6 bases from V and 8 from J, leaving 8 bases between them. CDR1 MDHEN and CDR2 SYDVKM come from the germline V gene. The CDR3 has 11 residues. The CDR3 is CASSPRHEQFF. The DNA for the CDR3 is TGTGCCAGCAGCCCCCGCCATGAGCAGTTCTTC.

The chain recombines TRBV6-1 with TRBJ1-2; D gene ambiguous. V shed 6 bases and J shed 4 bases, with 6 bases lying between them. Germline CDR1 and CDR2: MNHNS and SASEGT. This CDR3 is built from 11 residues. The DNA for the CDR3 is TGTGCCAGCAGCGGTATCTATGGCTACACCTTC. Its translation: CASSGIYGYTF.

This clonotype was observed a handful of times. The chain combines TRBV20-1 with TRBJ1-5; D not certain. CDR3 length: 12 residues. Germline CDR1 is DFQATT and CDR2 is SNEGSKA (reference sequence). V shed 3 bases and J shed 5 bases, with 8 bases lying between them. In DNA, the CDR3 is TGCAGTGCTAGTCGAGAGGATCAGCCCCAGCATTTT. Residues: CSASREDQPQHF.